A selection of T cell receptor beta chains follows, all from one sample in a study of T-cell reconstitution after alpha-beta-depleted transplantation in children. TCRdb reprocessed the PCR reads with MiXCR, giving one entry per CDR3 protein. The sample lists about 420,000 distinct CDR3 sequences, about 16% occurring once. The input for sequencing was PBMCs, mostly from graft donor cells, taken 360 days after TCRalphabeta/CD19-depleted stem cell transplant. These receptors all stem from a boy in the first two years of life who had a stem cell transplant for Wiskott-Aldrich syndrome, so the T cells may come from the graft donor. The CDR3 runs from the conserved cysteine through the conserved F or W. D genes are given only for firm matches. Rows may omit the clone size; those that give it use once, few, many or a size class.

size,D,V,J,DNA,CDR3
few,.,TRBV7-9,TRBJ1-1,TGTGCCAGCAGCCAGACATATGGCACTGAAGCTTTCTTT,CASSQTYGTEAFF
few,TRBD1,TRBV12-3/TRBV12-4,TRBJ2-5,TGTGCCAGCAGCTTCAGGGGGCACGAGACCCAGTACTTC,CASSFRGHETQYF
.,.,TRBV6-1,TRBJ1-6,TGTGCCAGCAACGGGGGGCAACATAATTCACCCCTCCACTTT,CASNGGQHNSPLHF
.,TRBD1,TRBV4-3,TRBJ1-4,TGCGCCAGCAGCCAATCCGGGACAGGGGGGGACGAAAAACTGTTTTTT,CASSQSGTGGDEKLFF
few,.,TRBV12-3/TRBV12-4,TRBJ2-7,TGTGCCAGCAGTTCCTTGGGCTACGAGCAGTACTTC,CASSSLGYEQYF
few,TRBD2,TRBV4-2,TRBJ2-1,TGTGCCAGCAGCCCAGAGCGGGGGGGGAGCTCCTACAATGAGCAGTTCTTC,CASSPERGGSSYNEQFF
.,.,TRBV5-1,TRBJ2-7,TGCGCCAGCAGCCTATCGGGAAGCCGGGAGCAGTACTTC,CASSLSGSREQYF
few,.,TRBV7-9,TRBJ1-4,TGTGCCAGCAGCTTAACTGTAGGACAGACTGAAAAACTGTTTTTT,CASSLTVGQTEKLFF
few,.,TRBV27,TRBJ2-5,TGTGCCAGCAGTTTTGGAGGAGCCCAGTACTTC,CASSFGGAQYF
few,.,TRBV7-9,TRBJ1-2,TGTGCCAGCAGCTACCCAGGCTTTCCGGGGCTTTATGGCTACACCTTC,CASSYPGFPGLYGYTF
.,.,TRBV28,TRBJ2-6,TGTGCCAGCAGCCTGGACAGAAAAAAACCGTCTGGGGCCAACGTCCTGACTTTC,CASSLDRKKPSGANVLTF
few,TRBD1,TRBV4-3,TRBJ2-5,TGCGCCAGCAGCCAATGGACAGGGGACCAAGAGACCCAGTACTTC,CASSQWTGDQETQYF
many,TRBD2,TRBV5-1,TRBJ2-7,TGCGCCAGCAGCCCGTCTAGCGGGAGGACCTACGAGCAGTACTTC,CASSPSSGRTYEQYF
.,TRBD1,TRBV7-2,TRBJ2-3,TGTGCCAGCAGCTTAGGCTGGGGACAGGGCACAGATACGCAGTATTTT,CASSLGWGQGTDTQYF
many,.,TRBV5-1,TRBJ2-6,TGCGCCAGCAGCGAGCCCCCGACCTCTGGGGCCAACGTCCTGACTTTC,CASSEPPTSGANVLTF
.,.,TRBV5-1,TRBJ1-3,TGCGCCAGCAGCTTGGGAATAGTCTCTGGAAACACCATATATTTT,CASSLGIVSGNTIYF
.,.,TRBV20-1,TRBJ2-1,TGCAGTGCCCTCTACCACAGTCCCTACAATGAGCAGTTCTTC,CSALYHSPYNEQFF
.,.,TRBV4-1,TRBJ2-1,TGCGCCAGCAGCCAAGATGGATTAAAGTCAGGGGATGAGCAGTTCTTC,CASSQDGLKSGDEQFF
few,.,TRBV28,TRBJ2-7,TGTGCCAGCAGTTTATTGGGGGACTACGAGCAGTACTTC,CASSLLGDYEQYF
.,TRBD1,TRBV20-1,TRBJ1-1,TGCAGTGCTAGGACAGGGGGTGAAGCTTTCTTT,CSARTGGEAFF
.,TRBD2,TRBV4-1,TRBJ2-2,TGCGCCAGCAGCCAAGATTCGAGCGGGGGAGCTAACACCGGGGAGCTGTTTTTT,CASSQDSSGGANTGELFF
.,.,TRBV19,TRBJ2-5,TGTGCCAGTAGTACCCTGGGTACAGGGATGGAGACCCAGTACTTC,CASSTLGTGMETQYF
few,TRBD1,TRBV6-1,TRBJ1-1,TGTGCCAGCAGCCCTCCTCGACAGGGCGCTGAAGCTTTCTTT,CASSPPRQGAEAFF